The 14 T cell receptor beta chains given below trace back to one sample, sequenced in a study of blood T cell repertoires in COVID-19. Sequenced by immunoSEQ multiplex PCR; TCRdb stores in-frame clones only, minus some. The profile shows over 85,000 clones, around 89% of them singletons. The sample comprised peripheral blood. The receptor source for this set is a woman aged 50 to 60 with acute or convalescent COVID-19.

The chain is built from TRBV27 and TRBJ1-4; tentative D call: TRBD1 (6 bases). Between the trimmed V and J ends, which lost 3 bases and 7 bases, there was a span of 12 bases. This CDR3 has 14 amino acids. Germline values: CDR1 MNHEY, CDR2 SMNVEV (reference sequence). DNA of the CDR3: TGTGCCAGCAGTTTCAGGGGACCCGGTGAAAAACTGTTTTTT. Translated: CASSFRGPGEKLFF.

This chain uses TRBV4-1 with TRBJ1-6, with TRBD1 as a possible D gene (6 bases). Trimming took 0 bases from V and 7 from J, leaving 13 bases between them. This CDR3 has 16 amino acids. Germline V gene data show CDR1 as MGHRA and CDR2 as YSYEKL. Written as DNA, the CDR3 is TGCGCCAGCAGCCAAGAAAGTGGGCAGGGGAATTCACCCCTCCACTTT. Its protein product is CASSQESGQGNSPLHF.

The chain is built from TRBV15 and TRBJ2-1; TRBD2 aligns across 7 bases. This CDR3 is built from 14 residues. Trimming at V came to 3 bases and at J to 9 bases, leaving 8 bases not matched to a gene. Germline V lookup: CDR1 LNHNV, CDR2 YYDKDF (reference sequence). CDR3 DNA sequence: TGTGCCACCAGCAGTATCCGGGAGGCAGCTGAGCAGTTCTTC. It is translated as CATSSIREAAEQFF.

This sequence joins TRBV6-5 and TRBJ2-5; 8 nucleotides match TRBD1. V was pared by 5 bases and J by 3 bases, with 5 bases of the junction left unmatched. Looked up from germline, CDR1 is MNHEY and CDR2 is SVGAGI. The CDR3 loop spans 14 amino acids. The CDR3 DNA is TGTGCCAGCAGTCCAGGGGGCGCGGAAGAGACCCAGTACTTC. The encoded protein is CASSPGGAEETQYF.

V usage is TRBV2 and J usage is TRBJ2-1; 14 bases map to TRBD2. The CDR3 covers 15 residues. The germline V gene encodes CDR1 SNHLY and CDR2 FYNNEI. V trimming: 7 bases; J trimming: 6 bases; junction bases outside the gene matches: 5. Written as DNA, the CDR3 is TGTGCCAGCAACGGACTAGCGGGAGGAATCAATGAGCAGTTCTTC. This gives the protein CASNGLAGGINEQFF.

The chain couples TRBV6-1 to TRBJ2-7; 11 bases are shared with TRBD2. CDR3 length equals 14 residues. CDR1 and CDR2 (germline): MNHNS, SASEGT. Trimming at V came to 2 bases and at J to 4 bases, leaving 1 base not matched to a gene. CDR3 coding DNA: TGTGCCAGCAGTGAAACTAGCGGGAGTTACGAGCAGTACTTC. Translating gives CASSETSGSYEQYF.

V gene TRBV29-1 combines with J gene TRBJ2-1; 7 nucleotides line up with TRBD2. CDR1 and CDR2 from the germline V gene are SQVTM and ANQGSEA. Trimming cost V 3 bases and J 5 bases; bases outside gene matches: 4. CDR3 size: 13 residues. This CDR3 reads CSVDTSVDNEQFF. CDR3 sequence (DNA): TGCAGCGTTGATACTAGCGTAGACAATGAGCAGTTCTTC.

This clone was observed once. The V and J genes are TRBV29-1 and TRBJ1-4; the D gene is possibly TRBD1 (6 bases). The V end lost 6 bases, the J end lost 10 bases, and 27 bases lay between the germline ends. Germline values: CDR1 SQVTM, CDR2 ANQGSEA. The CDR3 is 16 amino acids. Here the CDR3 reads CSVEPARGGGTRKLFF. DNA for the CDR3: TGCAGCGTGGAGCCTGCGAGGGGGGGAGGGACGAGAAAACTGTTTTTT.

The J gene is TRBJ2-3, the V gene TRBV5-1, with D possibly being TRBD2 (5 bases). CDR3 length equals 15 residues. Looked up from germline, CDR1 is SGHRS and CDR2 is YFSETQ. With 2 bases removed from V and 0 bases from J, the gap between germline ends came to 10 bases. The CDR3 region is CASSFALGSTDTQYF. The CDR3 DNA reads TGCGCCAGCAGCTTCGCACTAGGTAGCACAGATACGCAGTATTTT.

This clone was recorded only once. The J gene is TRBJ2-3, the V gene TRBV3-1 (or the pseudogene TRBV3-2); TRBD2 matches at 7 bases. In germline, CDR1 is LGHDT, CDR2 YNNKEL (reference sequence). The CDR3 consists of 13 residues. After removal of 4 bases from V and 4 bases from J, the junction contained 2 bases not matched to a gene. The CDR3 sequence is CASSPAGADTQYF. CDR3 DNA: TGTGCCAGCAGCCCTGCGGGGGCAGATACGCAGTATTTT.

The chain has TRBV6-2 or TRBV6-3 and TRBJ1-2, with 7 bases matching TRBD1. CDR3 length equals 14 residues. V shed 4 bases, J shed 8 bases, and the junction held 10 bases outside the gene matches. CDR1 and CDR2 from the germline V gene are MNHEY and SVGEGT. Written as DNA, the CDR3 is TGTGCCAGCAGTTTCACGGGGACAGCTAGCGGCTACACCTTC. This encodes CASSFTGTASGYTF.

The rearrangement links TRBV6-5 to TRBJ2-1; D unclear. The germline V and J ends were trimmed by 8 bases and 6 bases, with 14 bases remaining between them. CDR3 length equals 13 residues. From germline, CDR1 is MNHEY and CDR2 SVGAGI. Here the CDR3 reads CASRMGRGNEQFF. The CDR3, as DNA: TGTGCCAGCCGGATGGGTCGAGGCAATGAGCAGTTCTTC.

The rearrangement uses TRBV7-6 and TRBJ2-2; 10 bases fit TRBD2. This CDR3 comprises 20 residues. Germline CDR1 and CDR2: SGHVS and FNYEAQ. V lost 1 base, J lost 0 bases, and 11 bases stayed unmatched. CDR3 DNA sequence: TGTGCCAGCAGCTTAGAGGGGGGGCTAGCGGGAGTATCGAACACCGGGGAGCTGTTTTTT. It yields the protein CASSLEGGLAGVSNTGELFF.

The chain employs TRBV19 and TRBJ1-2, with D possibly matching TRBD1 (6 bases). V was shortened by 3 bases and J by 3 bases, with 14 bases between the two germline ends. This CDR3 has 15 residues. In germline, CDR1 is LNHDA, CDR2 SQIVND (reference sequence). The CDR3 loop reads CASSIHQTGDYGYTF. CDR3 in DNA: TGTGCCAGTAGTATCCACCAGACAGGCGACTATGGCTACACCTTC.